This TCR beta chain was sequenced in a study of blood T cell repertoires in COVID-19. Study-wide context: The study drew acute and convalescent COVID-19 samples from the United States, Italy and Spain. Nucleic acid was either cDNA or gDNA, and it came from T cells, B-cell-depleted T cells, or PBMCs.

Seattle's enrolled individuals joined amid active infection and were then monitored longitudinally. How the authors handled the data: Nucleated cell number was recorded as an estimate derived from reference gene primer amplification. Only in-frame clones appear in the TCRdb table, and some are missing; sequencing was by immunoSEQ multiplex PCR. From that table come the V and J calls and clone size; the DNA was used to work out D and trimming. The sample has some 200,000 clones, around 81% seen once; the top ten hold roughly 11%. The V end lost 2 bases, the J end lost 7 bases, and 12 bases lay between the germline ends. CDR3 length: 15 amino acids. CDR1 and CDR2 from the germline V gene are SGHVS and FQNEAQ. This clone turned up a few times.

The genes are TRBV7-8 and TRBJ1-6; perhaps TRBD1 as D (6 bases). Material: peripheral blood. The origin of this receptor is a woman aged 40-49 years with COVID-19, enrolled during active disease. CDR3 DNA sequence: TGTGCCAGCAGCTTATCCGGGGACACCAATTCACCCCTCCACTTT. Its translation is CASSLSGDTNSPLHF.